Presented here are 22 T cell receptor beta chains from one specimen sequenced in a study of T cell responses to AZD1222 COVID-19 vaccine. The protocol was immunoSEQ multiplex PCR, while the TCRdb copy is restricted to in-frame clones and leaves out a portion. The sample lists about 110,000 clones, about nine tenths occurring once. Sequences were derived from peripheral blood, sampled 28 days after the second AZD1222 dose. The receptors here all came from an adult who received the AZD1222 COVID-19 vaccine.

In its sample, this clone was seen a few times. This chain connects TRBV6-1 to TRBJ1-3; D not resolved. The germline V gene encodes CDR1 MNHNS and CDR2 SASEGT. CDR3 length: 14 amino acids. Trimming left V 3 bases short and J 0 bases short, with 6 bases between. CDR3 coding DNA: TGTGCCAGCAGTGAGTTATACTCTGGAAACACCATATATTTT. Its translation: CASSELYSGNTIYF.

J is TRBJ1-2 and V is TRBV28; D perhaps matches TRBD1 (6 bases). Trimming left V 4 bases short and J 4 bases short, with 16 bases between. The CDR3 has 15 amino acids. Germline V gene sequence: CDR1 MDHEN, CDR2 SYDVKM. In DNA form, the CDR3 reads TGTGCCAGCAGTTCGTCCGTCGGACAGTTCTATGGCTACACCTTC. Protein: CASSSSVGQFYGYTF.

The rearrangement joins TRBV7-9 to TRBJ2-7; no clear D. Trimming shortened V by 4 bases and J by 4 bases, and 8 bases separated the two germline ends. From germline, CDR1 is SEHNR and CDR2 FQNEAQ (reference sequence). CDR3 length: 12 amino acids. The CDR3: CASSSGRYEQYF. The CDR3 region has the DNA TGTGCCAGCAGCTCAGGACGGTACGAGCAGTACTTC.

This rearrangement joins TRBV5-1 to TRBJ1-3, with 7 bases matching TRBD1. Germline CDR1 reads SGHRS; CDR2 reads YFSETQ. J was trimmed by 0 bases and V by 4 bases; bases with no gene match: 4. There are 15 residues in the CDR3. The CDR3 sequence is CASSPGQISGNTIYF. The CDR3 nucleotides are TGCGCCAGCAGCCCGGGACAGATCTCTGGAAACACCATATATTTT.

The genes are TRBV9 and TRBJ2-1; possibly TRBD2 for D (5 bases). Between the trimmed V and J ends, which lost 7 bases and 11 bases, there was a span of 19 bases. Germline-derived CDR1 and CDR2 are SGDLS and YYNGEE. The CDR3 runs to 13 residues. DNA of the CDR3: TGTGCCAGCGGGGAACCCCAAGCGGCACAGCAGTTCTTC. The encoded protein is CASGEPQAAQQFF.

The count of this clone is one. The J gene is TRBJ2-2, the V gene TRBV6-6; 8 bases are a match to TRBD1. The trim removed 2 bases at V and 1 base at J, leaving 0 bases unmatched. Per germline, CDR1 MNHNY and CDR2 SVGAGI (reference sequence). The CDR3 is made up of 15 amino acids. Here the CDR3 reads CASSYDRGNTGELFF. Written as DNA, the CDR3 is TGTGCCAGCAGTTACGACAGGGGGAACACCGGGGAGCTGTTTTTT.

The chain joins TRBV3-1 (or the pseudogene TRBV3-2) to TRBJ2-7; perhaps TRBD2 as D (5 bases). The CDR3 consists of 14 residues. V was cut by 2 bases and J by 5 bases, with 13 bases left in between. Germline V gene data show CDR1 as LGHDT and CDR2 as YNNKEL (reference sequence). The CDR3 sequence: CASSQLEAPDEQYF. The CDR3 DNA sequence: TGTGCCAGCAGCCAACTGGAGGCCCCGGACGAGCAGTACTTC.

This clone was seen just once. This chain joins TRBV11-2 and TRBJ2-7; maybe TRBD1 (8 bases). CDR1 SGHAT and CDR2 FQNNGV come from the germline V gene. V was cut by 5 bases and J by 5 bases, with 16 bases left in between. The CDR3 is 14 amino acids. Written as DNA, the CDR3 is TGTGCCAGCAGCCCCGACAGGGGAGGGGACGAGCAGTACTTC. Its protein product is CASSPDRGGDEQYF. Combining the CDR3 with reference TRBV11-2 and TRBJ2-7 gives the whole variable domain EAGVAQSPRYKIIEKRQSVAFWCNPISGHATLYWYQQILGQGPKLLIQFQNNGVVDDSQLPKDRFSAERLKGVDSTLKIQPAKLEDSAVYLCASSPDRGGDEQYFGPGTRLTVT.

The chain combines TRBV6-2 or TRBV6-3 with TRBJ1-2; D is perhaps TRBD1 (5 bases). The V end was cut by 6 bases, the J end by 8 bases, with 19 bases between. The CDR3 is 14 residues long. Germline loops: CDR1 MNHEY, CDR2 SVGEGT. Here the CDR3 DNA reads TGTGCCAGCAGCCCATGGCCAGGGATGGTGGGCTACACCTTC. Amino acids: CASSPWPGMVGYTF.

CDR3 sequence reads: CASSSRTAYTGELFF. The CDR3 nucleotides are TGTGCCAGCAGCTCGAGGACAGCATACACCGGGGAGCTGTTTTTT. This chain uses TRBV5-5 with TRBJ2-2; D may be TRBD1 (6 bases). The length of the CDR3 is 15 residues. V was trimmed by 3 bases and J by 3 bases, leaving 12 bases between them. Germline-derived CDR1 and CDR2 are SGHKS and YYEKEE (reference sequence).

V gene TRBV24-1 combines with J gene TRBJ2-5, with D possibly being TRBD2 (6 bases). Per germline, CDR1 KGHDR and CDR2 SFDVKD. The V end lost 3 bases, the J end lost 7 bases, and 14 bases lay between the germline ends. The CDR3 runs to 14 residues. CDR3 in DNA: TGTGCCACCAGTGATGCGGGATCAAAACGGACCCAGTACTTC. It codes for CATSDAGSKRTQYF.

This clone occurred a few times. This chain connects TRBV9 to TRBJ1-5; 7 bases fit TRBD1. Germline trimming cut 4 bases from V and 1 base from J; bases unmatched to any gene: 5. Germline V gives CDR1 SGDLS, CDR2 YYNGEE. This CDR3 has 15 residues. The CDR3 DNA is TGTGCCAGCAGCATCAGGGGGGACAGCAATCAGCCCCAGCATTTT. Translating gives CASSIRGDSNQPQHF.

This clone was seen only once. V is TRBV19 and J is TRBJ1-1, with TRBD1 matching over 9 bases. This CDR3 region has 13 residues. Germline-derived CDR1 and CDR2 are LNHDA and SQIVND (reference sequence). Trimming took 3 bases from V and 6 from J; bases not matched to a gene: 2. Written as DNA, the CDR3 is TGTGCCAGTAGTATGGACAGGGGATCTGAAGCTTTCTTT. It specifies CASSMDRGSEAFF.

This sequence joins TRBV6-2 or TRBV6-3 and TRBJ2-7; 10 nucleotides match TRBD2. The junction had 9 bases not matched to a gene; V was cut back by 5 bases and J by 2 bases. Germline V gene sequence: CDR1 MNHEY, CDR2 SVGEGT. This CDR3 is 16 amino acids long. CDR3 bases: TGTGCCAGCAGTACAGATAGCGGGGGGTCTCCCTACGAGCAGTACTTC. Its translation is CASSTDSGGSPYEQYF.

The chain links TRBV19 to TRBJ1-2, with TRBD1 matching 8 bases. This CDR3 has 15 residues. Germline CDR1 is LNHDA and CDR2 is SQIVND (reference sequence). V was clipped by 7 bases and J by 4 bases; unmatched bases: 11. The chain's CDR3 is CASIPGDRSFYGYTF. In DNA form, the CDR3 reads TGTGCCAGTATCCCTGGGGACAGGTCTTTCTATGGCTACACCTTC.

This clone was seen more than once but under ten times. J is TRBJ2-2 and V is TRBV24-1; D might be TRBD1 or TRBD2, each matching 6 bases. Deletions cut 0 bases from V and 3 bases from J, with 10 bases between. The CDR3 is made up of 16 amino acids. The germline V gene encodes CDR1 KGHDR and CDR2 SFDVKD. For the CDR3, the DNA is TGTGCCACCAGTGATTTGCAAAGGGGGGACACCGGGGAGCTGTTTTTT. Its protein is CATSDLQRGDTGELFF.

This chain uses TRBV5-1 with TRBJ2-7; 12 bases line up with TRBD1. Germline lookup yields CDR1 SGHRS and CDR2 YFSETQ. The CDR3 runs 17 residues. The ends lost 4 bases at V and 6 bases at J; junction bases unmatched: 14. CDR3 DNA sequence: TGCGCCAGCAGCCTGCGAGAACCGGGACAGGGGGCGGGCGAGCAGTACTTC. It yields the protein CASSLREPGQGAGEQYF. Supplemented by reference TRBV5-1 and TRBJ2-7, the full variable domain reads KAGVTQTPRYLIKTRGQQVTLSCSPISGHRSVSWYQQTPGQGLQFLFEYFSETQRNKGNFPGRFSGRQFSNSRSEMNVSTLELGDSALYLCASSLREPGQGAGEQYFGPGTRLTVT.

This chain joins TRBV24-1 and TRBJ2-7; no definite D call. The CDR3 totals 13 residues. The germline V gene encodes CDR1 KGHDR and CDR2 SFDVKD. Trimming shortened V by 5 bases and J by 0 bases, and 7 bases separated the two germline ends. The CDR3 DNA reads as TGTGCCACCAGTGTTTTAATCTCCTACGAGCAGTACTTC. This translates into CATSVLISYEQYF.

The chain couples TRBV6-5 to TRBJ2-7; D is ambiguous. The CDR3 covers 12 residues. The germline V gene has CDR1 MNHEY and CDR2 SVGAGI. Between the trimmed V and J ends, which lost 4 bases and 2 bases, there was a span of 6 bases. The CDR3 loop is CASSSGAYEQYF. The DNA for the CDR3 is TGTGCCAGCAGTTCCGGAGCCTACGAGCAGTACTTC.

This chain joins TRBV5-6 and TRBJ1-2; 8 nucleotides align to TRBD1. From germline, CDR1 is SGHDT and CDR2 YYEEEE. The CDR3 totals 14 residues. J was trimmed by 3 bases and V by 3 bases; bases with no gene match: 4. The CDR3 is CASSWTGWDYGYTF. The CDR3 nucleotides are TGTGCCAGCAGCTGGACAGGGTGGGACTATGGCTACACCTTC.

The chain recombines TRBV19 with TRBJ1-2; TRBD1 agrees at 12 bases. The junction had 3 bases not matched to a gene; V was cut back by 2 bases and J by 8 bases. The CDR3 extends over 14 amino acids. The germline gives CDR1 LNHDA, CDR2 SQIVND (reference sequence). The CDR3, as DNA: TGTGCCAGTAGTATACGGGACAGGGGGCTCGGCTACACCTTC. Translating it yields CASSIRDRGLGYTF.

The chain links TRBV3-1 (or the pseudogene TRBV3-2) to TRBJ2-5, with a tentative D call TRBD2 (6 bases). CDR3 length: 18 amino acids. V was shortened by 0 bases and J by 0 bases, with 17 bases between the two germline ends. The germline CDR1 and CDR2 sequences are LGHDT and YNNKEL (reference sequence). The CDR3 spells CASSQDPYISGNQETQYF. DNA for the CDR3: TGTGCCAGCAGCCAAGATCCCTATATTAGCGGAAACCAAGAGACCCAGTACTTC.